The rows below give T cell receptor beta chains drawn from one sample of a study of T cells in Graves' hyperthyroidism and ophthalmopathy. MiXCR was run by TCRdb on the multiplex PCR reads, yielding one entry per CDR3 protein. The sample lists fewer than 350,000 distinct CDR3 sequences, about 19% seen once, with 35% to 40% in the top ten. Specimen: blood. These receptors originate from a man between 45 and 60 years old with Graves' ophthalmopathy. CDR3s include the opening cysteine and the closing phenylalanine or tryptophan. D genes are given only for firm matches. Clone sizes are given selectively: once, few, many, or a class where the clone is expanded.

abundance,j_gene,v_gene,len,d_gene,CDR3aa,CDR3nt
few,TRBJ1-4,TRBV5-1,15,-,CASSWNRATNEKLFF,TGCGCCAGCAGCTGGAACAGGGCAACTAATGAAAAACTGTTTTTT
once,TRBJ2-3,TRBV12-3/TRBV12-4,14,-,CASGETTLSGTQYF,TGTGCCAGCGGGGAGACTACACTGTCGGGCACGCAGTATTTT
few,TRBJ2-6,TRBV6-1,17,-,CASSVVTGGSGANVLTF,TGTGCCAGCAGTGTCGTGACCGGGGGCTCTGGGGCCAACGTCCTGACTTTC
few,TRBJ1-5,TRBV4-1,15,-,CASSQDEAGYQPQHF,TGCGCCAGCAGCCAAGATGAAGCAGGGTATCAGCCCCAGCATTTT
many,TRBJ2-5,TRBV20-1,12,-,CSALGALETQYF,TGCAGTGCTCTGGGGGCTTTGGAGACCCAGTACTTC
many,TRBJ2-2,TRBV7-9,15,TRBD1,CASSPRAGGTGELFF,TGTGCCAGCAGCCCTCGAGCAGGGGGAACCGGGGAGCTGTTTTTT
many,TRBJ1-1,TRBV5-1,15,TRBD1,CASRRQGRLNTEAFF,TGCGCCAGCAGACGACAGGGGAGGTTGAACACTGAAGCTTTCTTT
many,TRBJ2-7,TRBV6-5,15,TRBD2,CASSYEASGAYEQYF,TGTGCCAGCAGTTACGAGGCTAGCGGGGCCTACGAGCAGTACTTC
few,TRBJ1-5,TRBV6-1,14,TRBD1,CASSLGGVRQPQHF,TGTGCCAGCAGTCTAGGGGGCGTCCGGCAGCCCCAGCATTTT
many,TRBJ1-5,TRBV2,13,-,CASRQQGNQPQHF,TGTGCCAGCAGACAACAGGGTAACCAGCCCCAGCATTTT
many,TRBJ2-1,TRBV20-1,18,-,CSAREWVGGSSLYNEQFF,TGCAGTGCTAGAGAGTGGGTTGGGGGGTCAAGCCTCTACAATGAGCAGTTCTTC
-,TRBJ2-1,TRBV28,17,TRBD2,CASSFLQLAGGRNEQFF,TGTGCCAGCAGTTTCCTCCAACTAGCGGGGGGGAGGAATGAGCAGTTCTTC
-,TRBJ2-7,TRBV5-8,13,-,CASSLAYLTEQYF,TGTGCCAGCAGCTTGGCTTACTTGACCGAGCAGTACTTC
-,TRBJ1-1,TRBV6-4,13,-,CASSVEINTEAFF,TGTGCCAGCAGTGTCGAGATTAACACTGAAGCTTTCTTT
few,TRBJ2-5,TRBV15,13,TRBD2,CATSPAGTETQYF,TGTGCCACCAGTCCAGCGGGAACGGAGACCCAGTACTTC
few,TRBJ1-5,TRBV15,14,-,CATSSGDVRQPQHF,TGTGCCACCAGCAGTGGGGACGTCCGTCAGCCCCAGCATTTT
many,TRBJ1-1,TRBV5-1,12,-,CASSLGRGEAFF,TGCGCCAGCAGCTTGGGGCGGGGTGAAGCTTTCTTT
many,TRBJ1-1,TRBV28,15,-,CASSLGDGMNTEAFF,TGTGCCAGCAGTTTAGGGGACGGCATGAACACTGAAGCTTTCTTT
-,TRBJ2-6,TRBV5-5,17,-,CASSLVSVNSGANVLTF,TGTGCCAGCAGCTTGGTTTCAGTCAACTCTGGGGCCAACGTCCTGACTTTC
many,TRBJ2-7,TRBV2,15,TRBD1,CASRKPGQGSYEQYF,TGTGCCAGCAGAAAACCGGGACAGGGGTCCTACGAGCAGTACTTC
many,TRBJ2-5,TRBV14,14,TRBD2,CASSRGLAGFTPHF,TGTGCCAGCAGCCGCGGACTAGCGGGATTCACCCCACACTTC
-,TRBJ2-3,TRBV2,16,TRBD2,CASSEGLAGFTDTQYF,TGTGCCAGCAGTGAAGGACTAGCGGGATTCACAGATACGCAGTATTTT
-,TRBJ2-3,TRBV24-1,16,TRBD2,CATSDTSGLLTDTQYF,TGTGCCACCAGTGATACTAGCGGACTCCTCACAGATACGCAGTATTTT
once,TRBJ2-7,TRBV28,12,-,CAIHGYSYEQYF,TGTGCCATACACGGATACTCCTACGAGCAGTACTTC
few,TRBJ2-2,TRBV24-1,17,-,CATSSGLLSGPTGELFF,TGTGCCACCAGTTCGGGACTCTTATCGGGGCCCACCGGGGAGCTGTTTTTT
-,TRBJ1-2,TRBV18,17,TRBD1,CASSPYKPGQGNYGYTF,TGTGCCAGCTCACCCTATAAACCGGGACAGGGAAACTATGGCTACACCTTC
-,TRBJ2-3,TRBV12-5,15,-,CASGLTTDRTDTQYF,TGTGCTAGTGGCCTTACCACTGACAGGACAGATACGCAGTATTTT
many,TRBJ2-5,TRBV3-1,13,-,CASSQEEEETQYF,TGTGCCAGCAGCCAAGAGGAGGAAGAGACCCAGTACTTC
many,TRBJ2-3,TRBV3-1,15,TRBD2,CASSQGAGGTDTQYF,TGTGCCAGCAGCCAAGGAGCGGGAGGGACAGATACGCAGTATTTT
many,TRBJ1-1,TRBV29-1,13,-,CSVEGWVNTEAFF,TGCAGCGTTGAGGGCTGGGTAAACACTGAAGCTTTCTTT
few,TRBJ2-5,TRBV7-3,16,TRBD2,CASSLMGGPSLETQYF,TGTGCCAGCAGCTTAATGGGAGGGCCCTCTCTAGAGACCCAGTACTTC
few,TRBJ2-5,TRBV5-1,14,-,CASNVALPRETQYF,TGCGCCAGTAACGTGGCCCTCCCCCGGGAGACCCAGTACTTC
many,TRBJ2-5,TRBV28,17,TRBD2,CASSSKLAGDEEETQYF,TGTGCCAGCAGTTCTAAGTTAGCGGGAGACGAAGAAGAGACCCAGTACTTC
many,TRBJ2-1,TRBV20-1,15,TRBD2,CSAPPLAGVLDEQFF,TGCAGTGCGCCCCCTCTAGCGGGAGTTCTCGATGAGCAGTTCTTC
-,TRBJ2-1,TRBV5-6,17,TRBD1,CASSLVSGTGFYNEQFF,TGTGCCAGCAGCTTGGTCTCAGGGACAGGATTTTACAATGAGCAGTTCTTC
many,TRBJ2-5,TRBV3-1,16,TRBD2,CASSQTSGRPGETQYF,TGTGCCAGCAGCCAAACTAGCGGGAGGCCAGGGGAGACCCAGTACTTC
-,TRBJ2-1,TRBV9,15,TRBD2,CASSIDGGGYNEQFF,TGTGCCAGCAGCATAGACGGCGGGGGCTACAATGAGCAGTTCTTC
many,TRBJ1-1,TRBV28,16,-,CASSLPIGLIATEAFF,TGTGCCAGCAGTCTCCCAATAGGACTGATAGCCACTGAAGCTTTCTTT
few,TRBJ2-3,TRBV20-1,14,-,CSAREEQVGDTQYF,TGCAGTGCTAGAGAGGAACAGGTGGGAGATACGCAGTATTTT
few,TRBJ2-1,TRBV5-4,13,-,CASSLELSREQFF,TGTGCCAGCAGCTTGGAACTATCGCGTGAGCAGTTCTTC
many,TRBJ2-1,TRBV5-1,16,-,CASQGGGMVGYNEQFF,TGCGCCAGCCAGGGTGGCGGGATGGTCGGCTACAATGAGCAGTTCTTC